This paragraph covers one T cell receptor (beta chain) sequence. Its antigen is as yet unknown. The source of the sample is a study of T cells expressing NK-cell markers. Study-wide context: The study drew TCR beta repertoires from sorted CD3+CD56+NKG2C+, CD3+CD56+NKG2C- and CD3+CD56-NKG2C+ T cells. Within the sequenced cohort of eight donors, seven exhibited HCMV seropositivity and one was seronegative. Study results and limitations: Top CD8+ clonotypes included the dominant CD3+CD56+NKG2C+ clonotypes in several donors.

Making the TCR beta cDNA relied on 5'RACE template switching with UMIs. TCRdb re-called the 5' RACE reads and shows each CDR3 protein once, DNA omitted. The sample data list about 450,000 distinct CDR3 sequences. The length of the CDR3 is 14 residues. Sample: blood T cells: a sorted CD56 or NKG2C T cell subset, CD4+ or CD8+ T cells, or bulk PBMC T cells (not recorded which). This chain uses TRBV12-3 or TRBV12-4 with TRBJ2-3; with no DNA, the TCRdb D assignment of TRBD2 cannot be verified. The source is a woman aged 18 to 75 in good health. The CDR3 is CASGPVQGPYPKYF.